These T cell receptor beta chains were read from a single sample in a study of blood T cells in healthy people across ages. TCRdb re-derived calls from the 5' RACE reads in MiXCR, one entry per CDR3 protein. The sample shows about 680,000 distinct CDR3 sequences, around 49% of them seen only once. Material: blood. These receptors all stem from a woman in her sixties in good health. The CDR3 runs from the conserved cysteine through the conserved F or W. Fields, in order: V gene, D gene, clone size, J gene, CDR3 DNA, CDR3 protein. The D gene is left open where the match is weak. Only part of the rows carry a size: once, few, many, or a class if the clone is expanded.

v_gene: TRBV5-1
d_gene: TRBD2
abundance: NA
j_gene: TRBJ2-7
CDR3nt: TGCGCCAGCAGCCCCGAGGGCGGGAGGGCCTCCTACGAGCAGTACTTC
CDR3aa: CASSPEGGRASYEQYF

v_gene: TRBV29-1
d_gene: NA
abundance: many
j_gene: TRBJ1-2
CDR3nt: TGCAGCGTTGGTCGGGGCGATGGCTACACCTTC
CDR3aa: CSVGRGDGYTF

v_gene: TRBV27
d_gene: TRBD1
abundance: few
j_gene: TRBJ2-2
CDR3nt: TGTGCCAGCAGTCCCGGGGACAGGGTTGGAGACGGGGAGCTGTTTTTT
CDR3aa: CASSPGDRVGDGELFF

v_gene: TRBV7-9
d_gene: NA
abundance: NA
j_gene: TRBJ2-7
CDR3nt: TGTGCCAGCAGCTTAGAGAGAGGAAACTTAAACTCCTACGAGCAGTACTTC
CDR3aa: CASSLERGNLNSYEQYF

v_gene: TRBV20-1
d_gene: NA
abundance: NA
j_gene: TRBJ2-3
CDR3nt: TGCAGTGCTAGGCCGGGCCCCCAGACAGATACGCAGTATTTT
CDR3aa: CSARPGPQTDTQYF

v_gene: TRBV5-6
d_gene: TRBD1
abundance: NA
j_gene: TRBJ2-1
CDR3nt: TGTGCCAGCAGCTTGTTTGGGACAGGGGCCTACAATGAGCAGTTCTTC
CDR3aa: CASSLFGTGAYNEQFF

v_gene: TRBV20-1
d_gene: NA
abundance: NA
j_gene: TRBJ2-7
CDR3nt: TGCAGTGCCCCGTTCCCGGAACACGAGCAGTACTTC
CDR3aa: CSAPFPEHEQYF

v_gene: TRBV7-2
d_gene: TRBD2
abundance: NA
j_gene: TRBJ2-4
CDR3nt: TGTGCCAGCAGCTTAGGGGGGAGGGCCCTCGTCGGAAACATTCAGTACTTC
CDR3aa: CASSLGGRALVGNIQYF

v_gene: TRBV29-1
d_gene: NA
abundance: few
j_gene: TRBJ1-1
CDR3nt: TGCAGCACCCGAGACGGGTACACTGAAGCTTTCTTT
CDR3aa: CSTRDGYTEAFF

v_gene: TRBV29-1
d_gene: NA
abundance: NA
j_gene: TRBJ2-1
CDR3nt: TGCAGCGTCTCTGGGCAGGAGGTGATGGATGAGCAGTTCTTC
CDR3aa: CSVSGQEVMDEQFF

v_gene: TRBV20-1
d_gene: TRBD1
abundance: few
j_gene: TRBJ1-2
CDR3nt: TGCAGTGCGGGGGACAGTGGACACGGCTACACCTTC
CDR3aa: CSAGDSGHGYTF

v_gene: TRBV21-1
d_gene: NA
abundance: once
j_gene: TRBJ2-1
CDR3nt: TGTGCCAGCAGCTTTTACCAAGAGGCTTGTGAGCAGTTCTTC
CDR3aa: CASSFYQEACEQFF

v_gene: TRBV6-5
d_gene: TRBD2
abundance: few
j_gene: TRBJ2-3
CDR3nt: TGTGCCAGCAGTTGGGGGACTAGCGCAGATACGCAGTATTTT
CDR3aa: CASSWGTSADTQYF

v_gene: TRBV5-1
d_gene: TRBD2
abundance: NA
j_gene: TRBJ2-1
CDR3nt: TGCGCCAGCATGCGGGAGGGTCCCTACAATGAGCAGTTCTTC
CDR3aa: CASMREGPYNEQFF

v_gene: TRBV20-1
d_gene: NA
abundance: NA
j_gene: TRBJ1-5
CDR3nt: TGCAGTGCTAGGGGTAGGGGTAATCAGCCCCAGCATTTT
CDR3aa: CSARGRGNQPQHF

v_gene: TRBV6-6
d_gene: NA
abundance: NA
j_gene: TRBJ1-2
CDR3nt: TGTGCCAGCAGTTACGGGGGGGTTTGGTGTGGCTACACCTTC
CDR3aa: CASSYGGVWCGYTF

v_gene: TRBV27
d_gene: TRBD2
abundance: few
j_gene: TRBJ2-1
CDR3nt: TGTGCCAGCAGTCCCGCAGCGGGAGTTTTCGGTGAGCAGTTCTTC
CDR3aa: CASSPAAGVFGEQFF

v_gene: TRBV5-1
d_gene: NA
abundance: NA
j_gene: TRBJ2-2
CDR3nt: TGCGCCAGCTCTAACGCACAGGCGAACACCGGGGAGCTGTTTTTT
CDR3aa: CASSNAQANTGELFF

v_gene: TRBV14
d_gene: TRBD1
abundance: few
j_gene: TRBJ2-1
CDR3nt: TGTGCCAGCAGCCAAGCAAGACAGGGACAGGCTGTCTATGAGCAGTTCTTC
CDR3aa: CASSQARQGQAVYEQFF

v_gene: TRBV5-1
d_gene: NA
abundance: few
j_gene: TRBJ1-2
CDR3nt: TGCGCCAGCAGCCCGGTCTCCGGGAGCTATGGCTACACCTTC
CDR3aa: CASSPVSGSYGYTF

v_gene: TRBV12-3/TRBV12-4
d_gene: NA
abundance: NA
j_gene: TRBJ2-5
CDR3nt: TGTGCCAGCAGCCGGGACGCGACCGCGCTGGAGACCCAGTACTTC
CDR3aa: CASSRDATALETQYF

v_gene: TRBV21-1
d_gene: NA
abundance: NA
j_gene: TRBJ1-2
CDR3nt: TGTGCCAGCAGCAAAGACACCAGAACGAGATACAACTATGGCTACACCTTC
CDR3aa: CASSKDTRTRYNYGYTF

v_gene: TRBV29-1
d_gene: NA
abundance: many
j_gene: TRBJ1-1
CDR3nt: TGCAGCGAGTGGAGGCTTGGGATGAACACTGAAGCTTTCTTT
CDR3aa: CSEWRLGMNTEAFF

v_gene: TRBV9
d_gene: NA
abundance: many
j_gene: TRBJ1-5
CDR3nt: TGTGCCAGCAGCCCCCAGGGTTCGGATCAGCCCCAGCATTTT
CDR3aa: CASSPQGSDQPQHF

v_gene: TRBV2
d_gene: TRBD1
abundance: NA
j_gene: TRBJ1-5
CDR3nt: TGTGCCAGCACGAGACAGGGGGCAAATCAGCCCCAGCATTTT
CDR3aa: CASTRQGANQPQHF

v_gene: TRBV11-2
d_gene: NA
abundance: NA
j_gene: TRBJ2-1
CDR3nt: TGTGCCAGCAGCTCAAGCGTTGGAGTCAATGAGCAGTTCTTC
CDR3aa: CASSSSVGVNEQFF

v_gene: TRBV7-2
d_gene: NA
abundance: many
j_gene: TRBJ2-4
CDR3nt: TGTGCCAGCAGCACGGCCGGGTTCAAAAACATTCAGTACTTC
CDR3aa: CASSTAGFKNIQYF

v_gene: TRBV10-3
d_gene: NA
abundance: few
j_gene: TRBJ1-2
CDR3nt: TGTGCCATCAGTGAGTCAGACGGTGACTATGGCTACACCTTC
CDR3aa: CAISESDGDYGYTF

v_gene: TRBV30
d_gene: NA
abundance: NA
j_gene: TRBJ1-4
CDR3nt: TGTGCCTGGAGTGTACTGGGTACTGAAAAACTGTTTTTT
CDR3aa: CAWSVLGTEKLFF

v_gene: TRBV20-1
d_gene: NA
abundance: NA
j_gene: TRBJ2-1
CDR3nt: TGCAGTGCTAGGCCTCATAGTACATCCTACAATGAGCAGTTCTTC
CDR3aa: CSARPHSTSYNEQFF

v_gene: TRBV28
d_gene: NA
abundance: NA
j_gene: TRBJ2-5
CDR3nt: TGTGCCACAGAAGCGGGCCAAGAGACCCAGTACTTC
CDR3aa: CATEAGQETQYF

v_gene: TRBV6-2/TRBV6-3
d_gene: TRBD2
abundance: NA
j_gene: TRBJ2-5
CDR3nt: TGTGCCAGCAGTTCCACCCTCCGGACTAGCGGGAAAGAGACCCAGTACTTC
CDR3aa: CASSSTLRTSGKETQYF